This T cell receptor (beta chain) was observed in a study of identifying expanded T cells in peripheral blood (dated 2019 in TCRdb). About the study as a whole: Technical replicates were generated by sequencing separate aliquots of the same genomic DNA pool, with four replicates compared pairwise. What the authors observed across the whole study: Between technical replicates the binomial model flagged approximately 1.2 differentially abundant clones, whereas over roughly two weeks the binomial model flagged about 15 and over four weeks 19 to 20. Across all healthy-donor time intervals, the beta-binomial model significantly lowered both the number of clones called differentially abundant and the false-positive rate. Across all healthy donors, variance in clone template counts between approximately 2-week samples was found to increase significantly with total template count. The authors expected biological variance in healthy repertoires might increase further over much longer intervals such as months to years.

No immune events such as infections were documented for the healthy donors during the collection period. Time-dependent variance in a beta-binomial model of T-cell clone differential abundance was calibrated using healthy-donor blood repertoires as a training cohort. The training cohort comprised 10 healthy donors, 3 female and 7 male. Donor ages ranged from 29 to 64 years, with an average of about 40 years. Whole blood, obtained from a commercial supplier, was collected from each healthy donor at three time points spaced roughly 2 weeks apart. For immunosequencing, genomic DNA was extracted from unsorted whole blood. Taken from the germline V gene, the CDR1 and CDR2 loops are KGHSH and LQKENI. The CDR3 covers 17 residues, taking in both the cysteine and the phenylalanine. Of all the DNA, just the CDR3 is kept, 51 bases in frame from base 1. V drops 0 bases and J drops 5 bases, leaving 19 bases in between.

About this clone itself: Its antigen is not yet known. Per-base quality was not reported, and no clone a single base away is much larger than it.

TCRbeta CDR3 regions were profiled with the immunoSEQ Assay using bias-controlled multiplex PCR amplification of genomic DNA. As for the original processing: To quantify the absolute abundance of each unique TCRbeta CDR3 region, the sequences were collapsed and filtered. Differential abundance was assessed using a binomial (Fisher-equivalent) model and a beta-binomial model in which time-dependent variance fitted from healthy donors was added. Clones with fewer than 5 combined templates were removed, and differential abundance was called for clones with a Benjamini-Hochberg FDR below 0.01. In the beta-binomial model, variance was expressed as a function of the total template count across the two samples, in the form v = (b*log(k)+a)^2. TCRdb holds this immuneACCESS table with in-frame rearrangements only. Some clones are missing; in checked studies, unresolved V genes explain under half, and the rest has no known cause. V and J calls and clone size are those listed in that table; D and trimming were worked out from the DNA. Within this sample are some 90,000 clones, with approximately 86% of them counted one time only. The top ten constitute around 5.6% of the sample.

Specimen: blood. This clonotype was obtained from a person aged 18 to 75 in good health. Rearrangement joined TRBV18 to TRBJ2-5; a weak D assignment points to TRBD1 (6 bases agree). The CDR3 sequence is CASSPPTRVRGRETQYF. The DNA sequence is TGTGCCAGCTCACCACCGACCAGGGTCAGGGGTCGGGAGACCCAGTACTTC.